This TCR beta chain derives from a study of shared clonotypes between healthy human individuals. Produced via immunoSEQ multiplex PCR; TCRdb's table is partial and in-frame only. The repertoire consists of 2 million to 3 million clones, with 80% to 95% occurring once and the leading ten covering 0.36%. Study results and limitations: What limited the represented genetic and exposure-history diversity was the small number of donors. Clonotype sharing across several donors was observed for 5% to 6.5% of naive CD4 clonotypes.

Turning to this clone: Its antigen is as yet unknown.

The length of the CDR3 is 15 residues. J lost 2 bases, V lost 7 bases, and 7 bases had no gene match. In germline, CDR1 is SNHLY, CDR2 FYNNEI. Sequences were obtained from naive CD4+ T cells from PBMCs. Sample subset: CD45RA+ positively selected. This clonotype was sampled from a man aged 18-30 years in good health. Some clones in this sample may be carry-over from other donors' samples. This chain connects TRBV2 to TRBJ2-3; 9 nucleotides match TRBD2. CDR3 sequence: CASTPTSGYTDTQYF. CDR3 nucleotide sequence: TGTGCCAGCACCCCGACTAGCGGATACACAGATACGCAGTATTTT.